This record concerns one T cell receptor (beta chain) sequence. Its matching antigen is unknown. Treatment denoted: oral pan-JAK inhibitor, 5-10 mg twice daily. This sample was taken from a study of CD8+ T cells in alopecia areata. General study findings and limits: How baseline CD8+ expansion relates to response remains uncertain (there was one nonresponder).

There are 17 residues in the CDR3. Trimming took off 1 base at V and 0 bases at J, with 13 bases between the two ends. The germline gives CDR1 LGHNA, CDR2 YSLEER. Following extraction, RNA underwent reverse transcription to cDNA, which served as the sequencing template. Sequenced by immunoSEQ multiplex PCR; TCRdb stores in-frame clones only, minus some. The sample shows about 210,000 clones, more than 45% of them seen only once. Sequenced here: CD4+ T cells sorted from blood, sampled at week 4, from a patient treated with tofacitinib. This clonotype was sampled from a human donor with alopecia areata. The rearrangement joins TRBV4-3 to TRBJ1-3; D may be TRBD1 (5 bases). The DNA of the CDR3 is TGCGCCAGCAGCCAAGTTGTCGGGGCCTACTCTGGAAACACCATATATTTT. Translating it yields CASSQVVGAYSGNTIYF.